This TCR beta chain was recovered during a study of control samples from healthy donors and cancer patients. CDR1 is SGHTA and CDR2 is FQGTGA in the germline V gene. There are 16 residues in the CDR3. V shed 2 bases, J shed 2 bases, and the junction held 3 bases outside the gene matches. TCRdb's table, derived via immunoSEQ multiplex PCR, lists solely in-frame clones and lacks some. This sample carries roughly 400,000 clones, roughly 90% of them seen once, and the ten largest clones take around 6.4%. The chain has TRBV7-3 and TRBJ2-2; 9 bases are a match to TRBD1. What was sequenced was PBMCs. This receptor was identified in a man in his forties with head and neck cancer. CDR3 DNA: TGTGCCAGCAGCTTAGAACAGGGGGCTAACACCGGGGAGCTGTTTTTT. Translating gives CASSLEQGANTGELFF.